These 4 T cell receptor beta chains were sequenced from one sample in a study of OX40 agonist ivuxolimab in advanced cancers. TCRdb keeps only in-frame clones here, not all; method: immunoSEQ multiplex PCR. The data show under 85,000 clones, roughly 92% seen once. The sequenced sample was CD4+ or CD8+ T cells sorted from blood, obtained in a trial of the OX40 agonist ivuxolimab. The receptors come from an adult with an advanced solid tumor such as melanoma, head and neck, liver or kidney cancer.

The chain links TRBV13 to TRBJ1-2; TRBD1 is a possible D gene (5 bases). The CDR3 runs to 13 residues. CDR1 PRHDT and CDR2 FYEKMQ come from the germline V gene (reference sequence). V was pared by 6 bases and J by 8 bases, with 16 bases between. The CDR3 is CASSDPGGSGYTF. The CDR3 coding sequence is TGTGCCAGCAGTGACCCGGGGGGGAGCGGCTACACCTTC.

This rearrangement joins TRBV6-1 to TRBJ2-3, with unresolved D. The germline V and J ends were trimmed by 1 base and 7 bases, with 3 bases remaining between them. The CDR3 covers 11 residues. The V gene's germline CDR1 is MNHNS and CDR2 SASEGT. DNA of the CDR3: TGTGCCAGCAGTGAAGTAAATACGCAGTATTTT. Translating it yields CASSEVNTQYF.

The V and J genes are TRBV5-1 and TRBJ2-1; D remains unclear. Per germline, CDR1 SGHRS and CDR2 YFSETQ. V lost 0 bases, J lost 8 bases, and 12 bases lay in between. The CDR3 is 14 residues long. The CDR3 is CASSLVLLEDEQFF. The DNA of the CDR3 is TGCGCCAGCAGCTTGGTCCTTCTTGAGGATGAGCAGTTCTTC.

This chain links TRBV2 with TRBJ1-2; D ambiguous. Trimming left V 4 bases short and J 7 bases short, with 10 bases between. The CDR3 loop spans 12 amino acids. CDR1 SNHLY and CDR2 FYNNEI come from the germline V gene. CDR3: CASSALEIGYTF. CDR3 DNA sequence: TGTGCCAGCAGTGCTCTGGAAATTGGCTACACCTTC.